These T cell receptor beta chains were read from a single sample in a study of Ad26.COV2.S vaccination and SARS-CoV-2 variants. The protocol was immunoSEQ multiplex PCR, while the TCRdb copy is restricted to in-frame clones and leaves out a portion. This table has approximately 300,000 clones, about 86% appearing once. The specimen comprised peripheral blood, sampled in a trial of Ad26.COV2.S vaccine versus placebo. The receptors were gathered from a person aged 18-65 years who received the Ad26.COV2.S COVID-19 vaccine or a placebo. Each CDR3 is given with its conserved first and last residue. The order of the fields is J gene, CDR3 length, clone size, D gene, V gene, CDR3 DNA, CDR3 protein. D genes are given only for firm matches. For some rows the clone size is stated as once, few or many, or as a class when expanded; others skip it.

TRBJ2-1,15,-,-,TRBV5-1,TGCGCCAGCCTCCGCCAGGGGGGGGACGGGGATGAGCAGTTCTTC,CASLRQGGDGDEQFF
TRBJ2-2,13,few,-,TRBV7-3,TGTGCCAGCAGCTTACAGGGATCGGGGGAGCTGTTTTTT,CASSLQGSGELFF
TRBJ1-2,14,-,TRBD1,TRBV5-4,TGTGCCAGCAGCTTAGGGACAGGGTTATCTGGCTACACCTTC,CASSLGTGLSGYTF
TRBJ2-3,16,once,TRBD2,TRBV5-1,TGCGCCAGCAGCGTCGGGGTAGCGGGCCTTCGTGATACGCAGTATTTT,CASSVGVAGLRDTQYF
TRBJ1-2,14,-,TRBD1,TRBV3-1/TRBV3-2,TGTGCCAGCAGCCAAGAGACAGGGGTCTATGGCTACACCTTC,CASSQETGVYGYTF
TRBJ2-1,15,-,TRBD1,TRBV4-3,TGCGCCAGCAGCCCCTCGACAGGGTATGGCAATGAGCAGTTCTTC,CASSPSTGYGNEQFF
TRBJ2-7,13,-,-,TRBV5-1,TGCGCCAGCAGCTTGGCGGCCACCTACGAGCAGTACTTC,CASSLAATYEQYF
TRBJ1-2,16,few,TRBD1,TRBV7-2,TGTGCCAGCAGCCTGGATCTTTACAGGGGCAACTATGGCTACACCTTC,CASSLDLYRGNYGYTF
TRBJ2-2,17,-,TRBD2,TRBV7-3,TGTGCCAGCAGCCTCACTAATAGCGGGGGGTACACCGGGGAGCTGTTTTTT,CASSLTNSGGYTGELFF
TRBJ1-6,14,-,-,TRBV14,TGTGCCAGCAGCCCCTTGGACACAGATTCACCCCTCCACTTT,CASSPLDTDSPLHF
TRBJ2-3,14,-,-,TRBV5-1,TGCGCCTCGACGAGGGGGGGCGGCACAGATACGCAGTATTTT,CASTRGGGTDTQYF
TRBJ1-1,16,-,TRBD1,TRBV30,TGTGCCTGGCGAAAAGGGACAGACCTTAGGTTCACTGAAGCTTTCTTT,CAWRKGTDLRFTEAFF
TRBJ2-2,15,-,-,TRBV5-4,TGTGCCAGCACAGTCGGTAGGGGATTCACCGGGGAGCTGTTTTTT,CASTVGRGFTGELFF
TRBJ1-2,18,many,TRBD1,TRBV19,TGTGCCAGTAGTATCAATGCGGACAGGGGGCCCATTAACTATGGCTACACCTTC,CASSINADRGPINYGYTF
TRBJ2-3,16,once,-,TRBV7-8,TGTGCCAGCAGCCTTCTAGACCCAAGGGGCACAGATACGCAGTATTTT,CASSLLDPRGTDTQYF
TRBJ1-1,14,-,-,TRBV18,TGTGCCAGCTCAATGGGGGCTATGAACACTGAAGCTTTCTTT,CASSMGAMNTEAFF
TRBJ1-1,13,-,TRBD1,TRBV25-1,TGTGCCAGCAGTCAGGGACAGGGCACTGAAGCTTTCTTT,CASSQGQGTEAFF
TRBJ1-5,15,-,-,TRBV19,TGTGCCAGTAGTATGGAGGGACTCGGAAATCAGCCCCAGCATTTT,CASSMEGLGNQPQHF
TRBJ1-6,15,-,-,TRBV3-1/TRBV3-2,TGTGCCAGCAGCCAAGATCCAGGGATGTATTCACCCCTCCACTTT,CASSQDPGMYSPLHF
TRBJ2-3,14,-,-,TRBV23-1,TGCGCCAGCAGTCCCGGTGGGAGGCCAGATACGCAGTATTTT,CASSPGGRPDTQYF
TRBJ2-4,16,-,-,TRBV19,TGTGCCAGTAGTACCTATCCGACAGTGGCCAAAAACATTCAGTACTTC,CASSTYPTVAKNIQYF
TRBJ2-5,12,-,TRBD2,TRBV29-1,TGCAGCATTGGACTAGCTGGGGAGACCCAGTACTTC,CSIGLAGETQYF
TRBJ1-1,15,-,-,TRBV5-1,TGCGCCAGCAGCTTGGGGGCGACCCGGAACACTGAAGCTTTCTTT,CASSLGATRNTEAFF
TRBJ1-3,15,-,-,TRBV4-2,TGTGCCAGCAGCCAAGATCCGGGGTCTGGAAACACCATATATTTT,CASSQDPGSGNTIYF